The clone carrying this TCR beta chain was seen only a few times. Its antigen is as yet unknown. CD4+ T cells that had been cultured provided DNA sequenced with the Oncomine TCR Beta short-read assay. Using the QIAamp micro DNA kit, genomic DNA was extracted from the CD4+ T cells that had been cultured. TCRdb reprocessed the PCR reads with MiXCR, giving one entry per CDR3 protein. The table records under 20,000 distinct CDR3 sequences, about 23% of them present only once. The data are from a study of vaccination and CD4 T cells after COVID-19. Study in general: Each convalescent patient was PCR positive for SARS-CoV-2 on nasal swab; nine cases were mild and one severe. Stimulation used overlapping spike peptides from SARS-CoV-2, HCoV-NL63, HCoV-OC43 and HCoV-229E. General observations from the study: Investigators enrolled relatively few convalescent patients and included no early post-infection timepoints.

Germline assignment: CDR1 DFQATT and CDR2 SNEGSKA (reference sequence). The CDR3 runs to 14 residues. V shed 6 bases, J shed 2 bases, and the junction held 8 bases outside the gene matches. As for treatment: approximately 10-day PBMC culture with coronavirus spike peptide pools or control peptides (ViraFEST assay). The rearrangement links TRBV20-1 to TRBJ2-3, with 7 bases fitting TRBD2. The sequence derives from a human donor with COVID-19. Sequences were obtained from cultured CD4+ T cells from blood. CDR3 sequence (DNA): TGCAGTGCAGTGGCGGGACTACACACAGATACGCAGTATTTT. Translation: CSAVAGLHTDTQYF.